A few counts support the clone carrying this TCR beta chain. This sample stems from a study of blood T cell repertoires in COVID-19. The CDR3 runs 11 residues. Germline V gene data show CDR1 as SGHRS and CDR2 as YFSETQ. V lost 2 bases, J lost 6 bases, and 2 bases lay in between. The table came from immunoSEQ multiplex PCR; TCRdb's copy has only in-frame clones and leaves some out. The sample carries 200,000 to 250,000 clones, 89% recorded once. The sample was peripheral blood. The chain is built from TRBV5-1 and TRBJ2-2; D unresolved. This sequence originates from a woman aged 40 to 50 with acute or convalescent COVID-19. Written as DNA, the CDR3 is TGCGCCAGCAGCTTCTCCGGGGAGCTGTTTTTT. It is translated as CASSFSGELFF.